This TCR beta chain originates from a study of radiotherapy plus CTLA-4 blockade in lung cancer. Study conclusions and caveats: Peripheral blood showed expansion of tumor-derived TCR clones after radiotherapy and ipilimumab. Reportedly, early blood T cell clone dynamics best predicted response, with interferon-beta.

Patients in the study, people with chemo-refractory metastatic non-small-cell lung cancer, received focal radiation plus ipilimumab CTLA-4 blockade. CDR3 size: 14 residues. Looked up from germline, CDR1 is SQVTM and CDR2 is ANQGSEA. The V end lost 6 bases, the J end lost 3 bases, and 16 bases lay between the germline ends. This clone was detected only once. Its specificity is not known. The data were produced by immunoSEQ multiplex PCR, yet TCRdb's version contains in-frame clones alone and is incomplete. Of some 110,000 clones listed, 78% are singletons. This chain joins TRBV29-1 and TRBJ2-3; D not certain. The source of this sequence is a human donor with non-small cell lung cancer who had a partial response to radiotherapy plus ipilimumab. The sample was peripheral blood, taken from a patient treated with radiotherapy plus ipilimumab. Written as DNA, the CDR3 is TGCAGCGTAAGCCCCGCACCCGGGACAGATACGCAGTATTTT. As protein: CSVSPAPGTDTQYF.